This T cell receptor (beta chain) came from a study of cytomegalovirus exposure and HLA in healthy donors. The wider study: Around 78 million unique TCRs, all from HLA-typed donors, were included in an early release of the data. General study results and limits: TCR beta sequences reportedly predicted the HLA-A and HLA-B alleles of most subjects accurately.

A remark on this clone: The antigen is undetermined.

Both 60 Vbeta primers and 13 Jbeta primers went into the PCR. The repertoire was sequenced with immunoSEQ multiplex PCR; TCRdb's copy has only in-frame clones and lacks some. The table shows about 180,000 clones, with 80% occurring only once. The V and J ends lost 0 bases and 5 bases, in that order; junction bases with no gene match: 11. CDR1 is SGDLS and CDR2 is YYNGEE in the germline V gene. CDR3 length equals 17 residues. The V gene is TRBV9, the J gene TRBJ2-5, with TRBD2 matching over 9 bases. Source material: PBMCs. The receptor comes from a man aged 25 to 40 in good health and CMV-seropositive. The DNA for the CDR3 is TGTGCCAGCAGCGTAGGTATTAGCGGGGGTCTCCTTGAGACCCAGTACTTC. This sequence encodes CASSVGISGGLLETQYF.